The 12 T cell receptor beta chains below come from one sample, sequenced in a study of T cell responses to AZD1222 COVID-19 vaccine. The protocol was immunoSEQ multiplex PCR, while the TCRdb copy is restricted to in-frame clones and leaves out a portion. The sample contains approximately 170,000 clones, 75% to 90% of which appear only once. Material: peripheral blood, obtained on day 0 of AZD1222 vaccination. These receptor sequences come from an adult in good health.

The chain couples TRBV5-1 to TRBJ1-5; D gene uncertain. Germline CDR1 SGHRS, CDR2 YFSETQ. Trimming removed 0 bases from V and 7 bases from J, with 11 bases in between. The CDR3 is made up of 14 amino acids. DNA for the CDR3: TGCGCCAGCAGCTTGGATGCAGAGAACCAGCCCCAGCATTTT. Its protein product is CASSLDAENQPQHF. Full variable domain (remainder filled in from reference TRBV5-1 and TRBJ1-5): KAGVTQTPRYLIKTRGQQVTLSCSPISGHRSVSWYQQTPGQGLQFLFEYFSETQRNKGNFPGRFSGRQFSNSRSEMNVSTLELGDSALYLCASSLDAENQPQHFGDGTRLSIL.

This clone came up a few times. The rearrangement uses TRBV7-9 and TRBJ2-5; 7 bases line up with TRBD1. From germline, CDR1 is SEHNR and CDR2 FQNEAQ (reference sequence). This CDR3 is built from 17 residues. J was trimmed by 0 bases and V by 3 bases; bases with no gene match: 10. The CDR3 protein is CASSFQNFDRDQETQYF. CDR3 nucleotide sequence: TGTGCCAGCAGCTTCCAAAATTTCGACAGGGACCAAGAGACCCAGTACTTC. The variable domain in full, completed from reference TRBV7-9 and TRBJ2-5, reads DTGVSQNPRHKITKRGQNVTFRCDPISEHNRLYWYRQTLGQGPEFLTYFQNEAQLEKSRLLSDRFSAERPKGSFSTLEIQRTEQGDSAMYLCASSFQNFDRDQETQYFGPGTRLLVL.

The chain couples TRBV15 to TRBJ2-7; D may be TRBD1 or TRBD2 (5 bases each). V was shortened by 1 base and J by 6 bases, with 10 bases between the two germline ends. Per germline, CDR1 LNHNV and CDR2 YYDKDF (reference sequence). The CDR3 has 13 amino acids. For the CDR3, the DNA is TGTGCCACCAGCAGAGGGGGGAGAAGCGAGCAGTACGTC. This encodes CATSRGGRSEQYV.

This clone has more than one count but fewer than ten. As DNA, the CDR3 is TGTGCCGTCGCCCCCGGACAGGGGGCCGCCTACGAGCAGTACGTC. It yields the protein CAVAPGQGAAYEQYV. The rearrangement links TRBV10-3 to TRBJ2-7; 11 bases align to TRBD1. This CDR3 spans 15 amino acids. Germline V CDR1 and CDR2: ENHRY, SYGVKD. The J segment lost 2 bases and the V segment lost 11 bases, leaving 11 bases of the junction unmatched.

This clone was seen a single time. The chain recombines TRBV24-1 with TRBJ2-7; TRBD1 matches 10 bases. The germline CDR1 and CDR2 sequences are KGHDR and SFDVKD. V trimming: 9 bases; J trimming: 5 bases; junction bases outside the gene matches: 9. The CDR3 length is 14 residues. The CDR3 DNA reads as TGTGCCACCTCAAAGGGACAGGGGTTCCACGAGCAGTACTTC. Protein product: CATSKGQGFHEQYF.

This clone was recorded only once. This sequence joins TRBV6-1 and TRBJ2-2, with no clear D. Germline assignment: CDR1 MNHNS and CDR2 SASEGT. The CDR3 consists of 13 residues. V was clipped by 2 bases and J by 9 bases, with 10 bases between them. The CDR3 spells CASSELGFRELFF. In DNA, the CDR3 is TGTGCCAGCAGTGAATTAGGGTTCAGGGAGCTGTTTTTT.

This clone showed up just once. V and J are TRBV7-9 and TRBJ2-1; 9 bases map to TRBD2. Germline V lookup: CDR1 SEHNR, CDR2 FQNEAQ (reference sequence). After removal of 2 bases from V and 5 bases from J, the junction contained 4 bases not matched to a gene. The CDR3 length is 15 residues. CDR3 loop: CASSLLAGEDNEQFF. CDR3 bases: TGTGCCAGCAGCTTATTAGCGGGGGAAGACAATGAGCAGTTCTTC.

This clone was counted once. J is TRBJ2-7 and V is TRBV4-1; 7 bases align to TRBD1. Per the germline V gene, CDR1 is MGHRA and CDR2 is YSYEKL. After removal of 3 bases from V and 5 bases from J, the junction contained 13 bases not matched to a gene. The CDR3 has 16 residues. CDR3 in DNA: TGCGCCAGCAGCCATCTTACAGGGGCTCCCTTCCACGAGCAGTACTTC. This gives the protein CASSHLTGAPFHEQYF.

The rearrangement joins TRBV7-9 to TRBJ2-3; perhaps TRBD2 as D (7 bases). Per germline, CDR1 SEHNR and CDR2 FQNEAQ (reference sequence). V was cut by 6 bases and J by 0 bases, with 10 bases left in between. The CDR3 totals 14 residues. CDR3 sequence reads: CASRRGASTDTQYF. The CDR3 DNA sequence: TGTGCCAGCAGACGGGGGGCGAGCACAGATACGCAGTATTTT. The full variable domain, in which reference TRBV7-9 and TRBJ2-3 provide the parts outside the CDR3, is DTGVSQNPRHKITKRGQNVTFRCDPISEHNRLYWYRQTLGQGPEFLTYFQNEAQLEKSRLLSDRFSAERPKGSFSTLEIQRTEQGDSAMYLCASRRGASTDTQYFGPGTRLTVL.

On this clone itself: The junction does not match germline at one end; this may be a read error. The chain uses TRBV7-7 and TRBJ1-2, with a tentative D call TRBD1 (6 bases). This CDR3 is built from 14 residues. The germline V gene has CDR1 SSHAT and CDR2 FNYEAQ (reference sequence). CDR3 sequence reads: CASSLADRGYGYTF. The CDR3 region has the DNA TGTGCTAGCAGCTTAGCGGACAGAGGGTATGGCTACACCTTC.

To note about this clone: Germline is not matched at one junction end, which may reflect a read error. CDR3 loop: CASSRLSETQYF. In DNA form, the CDR3 reads TGTGCTAGCAGTCGTCTTTCAGAGACCCAGTACTTC. This rearrangement joins TRBV7-7 to TRBJ2-5; D not resolved. Germline V gene lookup returns CDR1 SSHAT and CDR2 FNYEAQ (reference sequence). CDR3 length equals 12 residues.

This clone showed up just once. The V gene is TRBV7-9, the J gene TRBJ1-3; D remains unclear. V was clipped by 4 bases and J by 4 bases, with 5 bases between them. This CDR3 region has 12 residues. The germline V gene encodes CDR1 SEHNR and CDR2 FQNEAQ (reference sequence). The CDR3: CASSSPGNTIYF. The CDR3 DNA reads as TGTGCCAGCAGCTCCCCAGGAAACACCATATATTTT.